This T cell receptor (beta chain) came from a study of T-cell reconstitution after alpha-beta-depleted transplantation in children. With regard to this clonotype: The antigen remains unidentified.

The study, taken as a whole, reports: High day-60 TCRbeta diversity in some patients came from surviving recipient T cells and thymic progenitors. T cells produced anew were the main source of T-cell counts and diversity one year after transplant.

This CDR3 contains 13 residues. Germline V gives CDR1 LGHNA, CDR2 YSLEER. The V and J ends lost 4 bases and 6 bases respectively, with 12 bases between them. TCRbeta library construction was performed incorporating unique molecular identifiers. TCRdb reprocessed the PCR reads with MiXCR, giving one entry per CDR3 protein. The sample lists around 600,000 distinct CDR3 sequences; 23% were seen once. This material consisted of PBMCs, mostly from graft donor cells, taken 360 days after TCRalphabeta/CD19-depleted stem cell transplant. The receptor comes from a boy less than two years old who had a stem cell transplant for acute myeloid leukemia, so the T cells may come from the graft donor. The gene calls are TRBV4-3 and TRBJ2-5, with a weak D call TRBD2 (7 bases). Written as DNA, the CDR3 is TGCGCCAGCAGCCTACGGGGGGCGAAGACCCAGTACTTC. It is translated as CASSLRGAKTQYF.